This T cell receptor beta chain was recovered during a study of blood T cell repertoires in COVID-19. V was clipped by 0 bases and J by 6 bases, with 14 bases between them. The CDR3 is 15 residues long. Germline assignment: CDR1 MNHEY and CDR2 SVGAGI. Only in-frame clones appear in the TCRdb table, and some are missing; sequencing was by immunoSEQ multiplex PCR. The table includes more than 300,000 clones, 88% detected once. The Seattle patients joined while their infection was active and were tracked longitudinally afterward. Sequenced sample: peripheral blood. The sequence came from a woman under 40 with COVID-19, enrolled during active disease. The chain has TRBV6-5 and TRBJ1-1, with D hard to call. The CDR3 sequence is CASSYSEVVVSEAFF. CDR3 nucleotides: TGTGCCAGCAGTTACTCTGAGGTCGTAGTGTCTGAAGCTTTCTTT.